The 2 T cell receptor beta chains presented below share a single source sample, sequenced in a study of post-analysis software for immune sequencing data. These TCRs are of unknown antigen specificity. Included in the TCR beta cDNA libraries were unique molecular identifiers. TCRdb analysed the PCR reads with MiXCR anew, one entry per CDR3 protein. The table has 500,000 to 600,000 distinct CDR3 sequences, 40% to 50% seen once. Overall study findings and caveats: Patients used several TRBV segments, including TRBV5-6, TRBV5-1 and TRBV20-1, more often than controls.

The specimen was blood. The receptor source for this set is a girl aged 10-17 years with multiple sclerosis.

The genes are TRBV7-2 and TRBJ2-7; no clear D gene. The J call is doubtful: the DNA matches TRBJ2-5 better. Germline CDR1 reads SGHTA; CDR2 reads FQGNSA. The length of the CDR3 is 13 residues. CDR3 loop: CASSPTAQETQYF. As DNA, the CDR3 is TGTGCCAGCAGCCCCACAGCACAAGAGACCCAGTACTTC.

CDR3 coding DNA: TGTGCCAGCAGTTTATCGATCGGACAGGGTAATGAAAAACTGTTTTTT. This gives the protein CASSLSIGQGNEKLFF. The chain has TRBV27 and TRBJ1-4; 8 bases are shared with TRBD1. The germline CDR1 and CDR2 sequences are MNHEY and SMNVEV (reference sequence). J gave up 4 bases and V 0 bases, and 4 bases lay outside the gene matches. The CDR3 runs 16 residues.